Listed below are T cell receptor beta chains from one sample, sequenced in a study of shared clonotypes between healthy human individuals. Produced via immunoSEQ multiplex PCR; TCRdb's table is partial and in-frame only. Among 2 million to 2.5 million clones, 85% to 95% were seen once, and the ten largest hold more than 0.95%. Sequenced input: naive CD8+ T cells sorted from blood. The origin of the receptors is a young man in good health. Both conserved end residues are part of each CDR3. The D gene is left open where the match is weak. The listing skips clone size in some rows; elsewhere it reads once, few, many or a size class.

-	TRBV4-1	-	TRBJ2-2	CASSQGAQGPTGELFF	TGCGCCAGCAGCCAAGGGGCGCAGGGACCCACCGGGGAGCTGTTTTTT
-	TRBV5-8	once	TRBJ2-2	CASSTALGELFF	TGTGCCAGCAGCACAGCGCTAGGGGAGCTGTTTTTT
-	TRBV7-9	-	TRBJ1-6	CASSPGRYNSPLHF	TGTGCCAGCAGTCCAGGCCGCTATAATTCACCCCTCCACTTT
-	TRBV5-8	-	TRBJ1-5	CASSRVGMGNQPQHF	TGTGCCAGCAGCCGGGTTGGGATGGGCAATCAGCCCCAGCATTTT
TRBD1	TRBV4-1	-	TRBJ1-1	CASSQARDRGNTEAFF	TGCGCCAGCAGCCAAGCTCGGGACAGGGGGAACACTGAAGCTTTCTTT
-	TRBV27	-	TRBJ1-1	CASSLAGAGTEAFF	TGTGCCAGCAGTTTGGCAGGGGCGGGCACTGAAGCTTTCTTT
TRBD2	TRBV5-1	-	TRBJ2-7	CASSLTARLAGGPDEQYF	TGCGCCAGCAGCTTGACTGCTCGACTAGCGGGGGGACCAGACGAGCAGTACTTC
-	TRBV28	-	TRBJ2-5	CASSLWQENQETQYF	TGTGCCAGCAGTTTATGGCAGGAAAACCAAGAGACCCAGTACTTC
-	TRBV10-2	-	TRBJ1-1	CASSLGTLTEAFF	TGCGCCAGCAGTCTCGGAACACTTACTGAAGCTTTCTTT
-	TRBV6-6	-	TRBJ2-1	CASSYGPLVF	TGTGCCAGCAGTTACGGCCCTTTAGTCTTC